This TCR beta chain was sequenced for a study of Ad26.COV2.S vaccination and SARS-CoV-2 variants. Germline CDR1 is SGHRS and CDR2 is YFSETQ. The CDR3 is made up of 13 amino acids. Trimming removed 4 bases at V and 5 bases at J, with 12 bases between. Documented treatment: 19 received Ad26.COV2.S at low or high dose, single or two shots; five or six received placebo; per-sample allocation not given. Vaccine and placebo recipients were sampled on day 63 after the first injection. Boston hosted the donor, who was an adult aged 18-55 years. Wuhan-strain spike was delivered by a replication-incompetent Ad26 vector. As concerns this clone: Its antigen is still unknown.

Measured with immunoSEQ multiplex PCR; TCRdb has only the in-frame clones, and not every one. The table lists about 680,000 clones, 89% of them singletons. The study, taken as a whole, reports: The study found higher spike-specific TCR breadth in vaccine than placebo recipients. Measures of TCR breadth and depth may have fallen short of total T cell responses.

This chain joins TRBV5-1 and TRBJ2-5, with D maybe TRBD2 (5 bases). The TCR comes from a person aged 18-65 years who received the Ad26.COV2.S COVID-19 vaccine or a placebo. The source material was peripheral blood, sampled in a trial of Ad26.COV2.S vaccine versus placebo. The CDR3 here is CASSLWTAETQYF. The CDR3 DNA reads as TGCGCCAGCAGCCTGTGGACTGCCGAGACCCAGTACTTC.